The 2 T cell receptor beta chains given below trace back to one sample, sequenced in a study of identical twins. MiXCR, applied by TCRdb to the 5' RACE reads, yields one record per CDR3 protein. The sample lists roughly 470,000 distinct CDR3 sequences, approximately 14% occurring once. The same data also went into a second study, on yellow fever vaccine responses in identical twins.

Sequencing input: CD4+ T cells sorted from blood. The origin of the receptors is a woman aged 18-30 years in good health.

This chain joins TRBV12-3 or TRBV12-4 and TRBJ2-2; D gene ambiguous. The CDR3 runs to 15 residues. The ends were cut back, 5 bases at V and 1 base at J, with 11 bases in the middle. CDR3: CASSRVPGNTGELFF. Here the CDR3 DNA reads TGTGCCAGCAGTCGTGTCCCGGGGAACACCGGGGAGCTGTTTTTT.

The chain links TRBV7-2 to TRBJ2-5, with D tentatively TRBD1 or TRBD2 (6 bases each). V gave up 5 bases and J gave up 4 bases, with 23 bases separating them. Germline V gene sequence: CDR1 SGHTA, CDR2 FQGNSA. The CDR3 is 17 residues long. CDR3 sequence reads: CASSPQGGPRITETQYF. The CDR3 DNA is TGTGCCAGCAGCCCTCAAGGGGGGCCCCGGATAACAGAGACCCAGTACTTC.